The rows below give T cell receptor beta chains drawn from one sample of a study of blood T cell repertoires in COVID-19. Method: immunoSEQ multiplex PCR; TCRdb's copy keeps in-frame clones and lacks some. Of a few hundred thousand clones in the sample, 85% to 90% are singletons; the top ten hold approximately 3%. Sequenced sample: PBMCs or T cells enriched from blood (not recorded which). The receptors shown here come from a woman aged 50 to 60 in a cohort exposed to, infected with or recovered from COVID-19 (not recorded which). The CDR3 runs from the conserved cysteine through the conserved F or W. The order of the fields is J gene, D gene, V gene, clone size, CDR3 DNA, CDR3 protein. The D gene is left open where the match is weak. Clone size is given for some rows only: seen once, a few or many times, or a class if the clone is expanded.

TRBJ2-6 | NA | TRBV5-6 | NA | TGTGCCAGCAGCCTCTCCTCCGGGGCCAACGTCCTGACTTTC | CASSLSSGANVLTF
TRBJ1-4 | TRBD1 | TRBV29-1 | few | TGCAGCGTGGGGGACAGTGATGAAAAACTGTTTTTT | CSVGDSDEKLFF
TRBJ1-5 | NA | TRBV29-1 | NA | TGCAGCGTTGGGCTTGGTAGCAATCAGCCCCAGCATTTT | CSVGLGSNQPQHF
TRBJ1-6 | NA | TRBV18 | NA | TGTGCGACAGCGAGCTCCTATAATTCACCCCTCCACTTT | CATASSYNSPLHF
TRBJ1-1 | TRBD1 | TRBV5-1 | NA | TGCGCCAGCAGCGGTACAGGGGGGAACACTGAAGCTTTCTTT | CASSGTGGNTEAFF
TRBJ2-3 | NA | TRBV7-2 | NA | TGTGCCAGCAGCGAAAGGCGGTTGGATACGCAGTATTTT | CASSERRLDTQYF
TRBJ1-2 | TRBD1 | TRBV6-5 | NA | TGTGCCAGTACAACAACCGGGACAGCTCTTGGCTACACCTTC | CASTTTGTALGYTF
TRBJ2-1 | NA | TRBV4-1 | few | TGCGCCAGCAGCCAAGGGACACCTTACAATGAGCAGTTCTTC | CASSQGTPYNEQFF
TRBJ2-4 | TRBD2 | TRBV2 | once | TGTGCCAGCAGAGGGATTAGCGGGGGGGCGGCCAAAAACATTCAGTACTTC | CASRGISGGAAKNIQYF
TRBJ2-3 | NA | TRBV2 | NA | TGTGCCAGCAGTGAATTTGTAGCGTATACGCAGTATTTT | CASSEFVAYTQYF